The TCR beta chain under discussion was sequenced for a study of early T cells in non-severe SARS-CoV-2 infection. Overall study context: Unsorted whole-blood RNA was sequenced in bulk, leaving chains unpaired.

Comments on this clonotype: Its antigen is not identified.

Points from the study as a whole: Database matching using VDJdb favored anti-spike CD8 responses, with private and CD4 specificities left missing.

Trimming pared 2 bases from V and 0 bases from J, leaving 8 bases between. The CDR3 runs 14 residues. Germline CDR1 is SNHLY and CDR2 is FYNNEI. One entry per CDR3 protein, called by TCRdb with MiXCR from the 5' RACE reads. The repertoire holds about 49,000 distinct CDR3 sequences, with 10% to 15% as singletons. J is TRBJ2-7 and V is TRBV2; D unresolved. The sequenced sample consisted of whole blood. This TCR was recovered from an adult who was a healthcare worker with PCR-confirmed SARS-CoV-2 infection or an uninfected control (not recorded which). The CDR3 loop reads CASSEPRISYEQYF. The CDR3 coding sequence is TGTGCCAGCAGTGAACCCCGGATCTCCTACGAGCAGTACTTC. Based on the CDR3 plus reference TRBV2 and TRBJ2-7, the full variable domain is EPEVTQTPSHQVTQMGQEVILRCVPISNHLYFYWYRQILGQKVEFLVSFYNNEISEKSEIFDDQFSVERPDGSNFTLKIRSTKLEDSAMYFCASSEPRISYEQYFGPGTRLTVT.